What follows is one TCR beta chain and its context. The sample originates from a study of blood T cell repertoires in COVID-19. Produced via immunoSEQ multiplex PCR; TCRdb's table is partial and in-frame only. The data contain 210,000 or so clones, approximately 80% of them singletons. Germline values: CDR1 MNHNS, CDR2 SASEGT. The trim removed 2 bases at V and 1 base at J, leaving 5 bases unmatched. The CDR3 is made up of 15 amino acids. The origin of this receptor is a man aged 30 to 45 with acute COVID-19. The source material was PBMCs or T cells enriched from blood (not recorded which). The chain has TRBV6-1 and TRBJ2-7, with TRBD1 identical over 7 bases. The CDR3 spells CASSEHGTASYEQYF. The DNA for the CDR3 is TGTGCCAGCAGTGAACACGGGACAGCATCCTACGAGCAGTACTTC.